In this sample, the clone carrying this TCR beta chain turned up once. Antigen unknown. This specimen includes other DNA sequences encoding the same CDR3. TCRdb keeps only in-frame clones here, not all; method: immunoSEQ multiplex PCR. Among about 580,000 clones, roughly 98% were seen once, and the ten largest hold 0.3%. This specimen comes from a study of shared clonotypes between healthy human individuals. In the study overall: The cohort comprised a couple of women and a few men. Their ages spanned 18 to 49 years. Study results and caveats: Naive subsets tended to show greater estimated richness than memory subsets.

This CDR3 has 12 amino acids. Germline CDR1 SQVTM, CDR2 ANQGSEA. V was pared by 6 bases and J by 4 bases, with 13 bases between. Terminally differentiated effector memory CD45RA+ cells were excluded by CCR7 positive selection of CD45RO-negative cells. The clonotype was recovered from a man aged 25 to 40 in good health. The J gene is TRBJ2-7, the V gene TRBV29-1, with D possibly TRBD1 on 6 matching bases. The sequencing input was naive CD8+ T cells sorted from blood. The CDR3 nucleotides are TGCAGCGTCCGGGGCCAGGGGTACGAGCAGTACTTC. It codes for CSVRGQGYEQYF.